The following is a T cell receptor beta chain sequence with its context. These data are taken from a study of identical twins. TCRdb re-analysed the 5' RACE reads in MiXCR, keeping a single row per CDR3 protein. This table has approximately 500,000 distinct CDR3 sequences, about 24% appearing once. Germline lookup yields CDR1 SQVTM and CDR2 ANQGSEA. CDR3 length: 11 residues. The sample was also reused in another study, on T cells expressing NK-cell markers. From that report: Seven of eight sequenced donors tested HCMV-seropositive; one tested seronegative. These same clonotypes (in several donors) also led the CD3+CD56-NKG2C+ fraction.

The clonotype originates from a woman under 30 in good health. Sequencing was carried out using CD4+ T cells sorted from blood. The V call is TRBV29-1, the J call TRBJ2-7; a possible D gene is TRBD2 (5 bases). The CDR3 region has the DNA TGCAGTGGAATAACGGGATACGAGCAGTACTTC. Translated: CSGITGYEQYF.